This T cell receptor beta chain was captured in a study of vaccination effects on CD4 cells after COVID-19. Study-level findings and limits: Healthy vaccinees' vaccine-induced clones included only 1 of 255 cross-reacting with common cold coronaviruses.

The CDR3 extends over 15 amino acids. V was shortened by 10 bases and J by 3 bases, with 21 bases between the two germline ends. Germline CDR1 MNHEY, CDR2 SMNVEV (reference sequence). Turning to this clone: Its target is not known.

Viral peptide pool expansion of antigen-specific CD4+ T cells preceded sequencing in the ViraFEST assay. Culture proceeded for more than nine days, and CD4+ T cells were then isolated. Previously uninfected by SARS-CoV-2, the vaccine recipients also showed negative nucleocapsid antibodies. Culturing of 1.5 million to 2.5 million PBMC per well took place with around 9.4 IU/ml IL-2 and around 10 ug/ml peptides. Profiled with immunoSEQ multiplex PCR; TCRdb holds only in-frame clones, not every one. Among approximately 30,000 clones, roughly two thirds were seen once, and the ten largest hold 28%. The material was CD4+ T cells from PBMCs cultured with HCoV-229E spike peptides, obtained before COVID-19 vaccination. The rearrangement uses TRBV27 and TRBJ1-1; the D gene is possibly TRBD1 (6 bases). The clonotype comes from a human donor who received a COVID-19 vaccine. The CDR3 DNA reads TGTGCCACCGTCCTTACAGGGACGTGGTACACTGAAGCTTTCTTT. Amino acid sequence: CATVLTGTWYTEAFF.